The rows below give T cell receptor beta chains drawn from one sample of a study of cytomegalovirus exposure and HLA in healthy donors. TCRdb's copy holds only in-frame clones and misses some; the assay was immunoSEQ multiplex PCR. Altogether 150,000 to 200,000 clones are present, over 70% being singletons, with the ten largest covering around 3.2%. The sequenced sample consisted of PBMCs. The receptors here all came from a female donor in good health and CMV-seronegative. CDR3s include the opening cysteine and the closing phenylalanine or tryptophan. A D gene is named only where the DNA matches it firmly. Part of the rows lack a size; the others show once, few, many or a class for expanded clones.

J gene: TRBJ1-2; clone size: NA; D gene: TRBD1; V gene: TRBV5-1; CDR3 DNA: TGCGCCAGCAGCTCTGGGACAGTCCGAAACTATGGCTACACCTTC; CDR3 protein: CASSSGTVRNYGYTF
J gene: TRBJ1-1; clone size: NA; D gene: NA; V gene: TRBV6-5; CDR3 DNA: TGTGCCAGCAGTTCCCCCACCAGGGAAGCTTTCTTT; CDR3 protein: CASSSPTREAFF
J gene: TRBJ2-2; clone size: NA; D gene: TRBD2; V gene: TRBV7-3; CDR3 DNA: TGTGCCAGCAGCTTAAATAGCGGGAGCCTCAGAGGGGAGCTGTTTTTT; CDR3 protein: CASSLNSGSLRGELFF
J gene: TRBJ1-5; clone size: NA; D gene: NA; V gene: TRBV11-2; CDR3 DNA: TGTGCCAGCAGCCGCACAGGGAATAATCAGCCCCAGCATTTT; CDR3 protein: CASSRTGNNQPQHF
J gene: TRBJ2-7; clone size: NA; D gene: TRBD1; V gene: TRBV19; CDR3 DNA: TGTGCCAGTAGTATAGGCCGGGACAGGCCGACCTACGAGCAGTACTTC; CDR3 protein: CASSIGRDRPTYEQYF
J gene: TRBJ2-7; clone size: few; D gene: NA; V gene: TRBV5-4; CDR3 DNA: TGTGCCAGCAGTCTGGACAGAGGCGCCGAGCAGTACTTC; CDR3 protein: CASSLDRGAEQYF
J gene: TRBJ1-2; clone size: NA; D gene: TRBD1; V gene: TRBV7-8; CDR3 DNA: TGTGCCAGCAGCAAGGGACAGCCCGCCGGGGGCTACACCTTC; CDR3 protein: CASSKGQPAGGYTF
J gene: TRBJ2-7; clone size: NA; D gene: NA; V gene: TRBV7-9; CDR3 DNA: TGTGCCAGCAGCCTCAGGGCAGGGGACGTCGAGCAGTACTTC; CDR3 protein: CASSLRAGDVEQYF
J gene: TRBJ2-1; clone size: NA; D gene: TRBD2; V gene: TRBV28; CDR3 DNA: TGTGCCAGCAGTTCCCCGCGGACTAGCGTTATCAATGAGCAGTTCTTC; CDR3 protein: CASSSPRTSVINEQFF
J gene: TRBJ2-1; clone size: many; D gene: NA; V gene: TRBV6-4; CDR3 DNA: TGTGCCAGCAGTGACCGATTCCAGGGGAATGAGCAGTTCTTC; CDR3 protein: CASSDRFQGNEQFF
J gene: TRBJ1-1; clone size: once; D gene: NA; V gene: TRBV5-5; CDR3 DNA: TGTGCCAGCAGCTTGGTGGGCAACTCGAACACTGAAGCTTTCTTT; CDR3 protein: CASSLVGNSNTEAFF
J gene: TRBJ2-1; clone size: NA; D gene: TRBD2; V gene: TRBV7-3; CDR3 DNA: TGTGCCAGCAGCCAAACTAGCGGGGGGGCCGGGCAACAGTTCTTC; CDR3 protein: CASSQTSGGAGQQFF
J gene: TRBJ1-1; clone size: once; D gene: NA; V gene: TRBV11-1; CDR3 DNA: TGTGCCAGCAGCCCCCAGGAGGGAGGTTTGCGGGCTTTCTTT; CDR3 protein: CASSPQEGGLRAFF
J gene: TRBJ1-4; clone size: NA; D gene: NA; V gene: TRBV28; CDR3 DNA: TGTGCCAGCAGTTTTCGGGGGGATCGTATAAAACTGTTTTTT; CDR3 protein: CASSFRGDRIKLFF
J gene: TRBJ2-1; clone size: NA; D gene: TRBD2; V gene: TRBV9; CDR3 DNA: TGTGCCAGCAGCGTTCTAGCGGGGGGGAACTCCTACAATGAGCAGTTCTTC; CDR3 protein: CASSVLAGGNSYNEQFF
J gene: TRBJ2-7; clone size: NA; D gene: NA; V gene: TRBV6-5; CDR3 DNA: TGTGCCAGCATCGACAAGGGAGGATCCTACGAGCAGTACTTC; CDR3 protein: CASIDKGGSYEQYF
J gene: TRBJ1-4; clone size: NA; D gene: NA; V gene: TRBV28; CDR3 DNA: TGTGCCAGCAGTTCCCTGGTAGGGGGAAATGAAAAACTGTTTTTT; CDR3 protein: CASSSLVGGNEKLFF
J gene: TRBJ1-2; clone size: NA; D gene: TRBD1; V gene: TRBV27; CDR3 DNA: TGTGCCAGCAGTTTATTTTCGGGACAGAACTATGGCTACACCTTC; CDR3 protein: CASSLFSGQNYGYTF
J gene: TRBJ2-7; clone size: NA; D gene: TRBD2; V gene: TRBV5-5; CDR3 DNA: TGTGCCAGCGTATCTGTGATAGCGGGGGCCTACGAGCAGTACTTC; CDR3 protein: CASVSVIAGAYEQYF
J gene: TRBJ2-3; clone size: few; D gene: TRBD1; V gene: TRBV4-3; CDR3 DNA: TGCGCCAGCAGCCAAGCGCCGAGGGACAGGGAGGGGGATACGCAGTATTTT; CDR3 protein: CASSQAPRDREGDTQYF
J gene: TRBJ1-4; clone size: NA; D gene: TRBD1; V gene: TRBV5-1; CDR3 DNA: TGCGCCAGCAGCCAGGATGGGACAGGGGAGGGCCTAGGTGAAAAACTGTTTTTT; CDR3 protein: CASSQDGTGEGLGEKLFF
J gene: TRBJ2-7; clone size: NA; D gene: TRBD1; V gene: TRBV28; CDR3 DNA: TGTGCCAGCAGTCCATTTAGACAGGGGGTTTACGAGCAGTACTTC; CDR3 protein: CASSPFRQGVYEQYF
J gene: TRBJ2-7; clone size: NA; D gene: TRBD1; V gene: TRBV10-1; CDR3 DNA: TGCGCCAGCAGTAGGGACAGGGGGAGCGAGCAGTACTTC; CDR3 protein: CASSRDRGSEQYF
J gene: TRBJ2-2; clone size: NA; D gene: TRBD1; V gene: TRBV11-1; CDR3 DNA: TGTGCCAGCAGCTTATTCGGGACAGGGGACACCGGGGAGCTGTTTTTT; CDR3 protein: CASSLFGTGDTGELFF
J gene: TRBJ2-2; clone size: NA; D gene: NA; V gene: TRBV5-1; CDR3 DNA: TGCGCCAGCAGCTTGACTGGGGGCACGAACACCGGGGAGCTGTTTTTT; CDR3 protein: CASSLTGGTNTGELFF
J gene: TRBJ2-7; clone size: NA; D gene: TRBD1; V gene: TRBV9; CDR3 DNA: TGTGCCAGCAGCGTCGGACAGGGGGCTTCCTACGAGCAGTACTTC; CDR3 protein: CASSVGQGASYEQYF
J gene: TRBJ2-7; clone size: NA; D gene: TRBD2; V gene: TRBV30; CDR3 DNA: TGTGCCTGGACGACTAGCATCTACGAGCAGTACTTC; CDR3 protein: CAWTTSIYEQYF
J gene: TRBJ1-2; clone size: NA; D gene: TRBD1; V gene: TRBV29-1; CDR3 DNA: TGCAGCGTTCAAATGGACAGGGGGGTGGGGGGCTACACCTTC; CDR3 protein: CSVQMDRGVGGYTF
J gene: TRBJ2-3; clone size: NA; D gene: TRBD2; V gene: TRBV29-1; CDR3 DNA: TGCAGCGTTACACTAGCGGGGGGCACAGATACGCAGTATTTT; CDR3 protein: CSVTLAGGTDTQYF